This TCR beta chain was identified during a study of shared clonotypes between healthy human individuals. The study, taken as a whole, reports: Clonotypes which were not shared had lower generation probabilities than clonotypes that all four donors shared.

Assay used: immunoSEQ multiplex PCR; TCRdb lists only in-frame clones, some missing. The table has roughly 1,500,000 clones, 98% seen once. Of note for this clone: Its antigen is unknown.

CDR3 length: 14 amino acids. Germline V CDR1 and CDR2: MRHNA, SNTAGT. Trimming pared 2 bases from V and 5 bases from J, leaving 12 bases between. The sequence was collected from a man aged 30 to 39 in good health. What was sequenced was naive CD4+ T cells sorted from blood. The subset is: CD45RA+ positively selected. J is TRBJ1-1 and V is TRBV6-4; no reliable D call. CDR3 nucleotide sequence: TGTGCCAGCAGTGACGTCTACCTAGGAACTGAAGCTTTCTTT. This codes for CASSDVYLGTEAFF.